The T cell receptor (beta chain) described here comes from a study of spatial heterogeneity in lung cancer. Overall study findings and caveats: Mutation tallies in tumors tracked expanded intratumoral alpha and beta TCR counts.

A distinct unique molecular identifier was carried by each TCR cDNA molecule. TCRdb called the 5' RACE reads again in MiXCR, with one record for every CDR3 protein. This repertoire shows about 13,000 distinct CDR3 sequences, under 6% found once; its top ten account for 20% to 25%. The CDR3 consists of 15 residues. V lost 1 base to trimming and J lost 4 bases; unmatched junction nucleotides: 6. Germline-derived CDR1 and CDR2 are KGHSH and LQKENI. Many counts were recorded for this clonotype. Its antigen is unidentified. As an off-target read in a library built for alpha chains, this beta chain has a frequency of little significance. This sample's time point: sample taken at primary tumor resection. Whole RNA from tumor, nontumor lung or frozen PBMC was sequenced unsorted.

The TCR comes from a male donor with early-stage non-small cell lung cancer. The chain carries TRBV18 and TRBJ1-2; 7 bases agree with TRBD1. The source was lung tumor tissue, collected at surgery. Written as DNA, the CDR3 is TGTGCCAGCTCACCACAACAGGGGCTAGGCTATGGCTACACCTTC. This translates into CASSPQQGLGYGYTF.